Presented here are 28 T cell receptor beta chains from one specimen sequenced in a study of blood T cells in healthy people across ages. Primed by a sample-barcoded 5' primer and a J-beta primer mix, a second PCR proceeded for about 6 to 11 cycles. MiXCR was run by TCRdb on the 5' RACE reads, yielding one entry per CDR3 protein. Of roughly 1.5 million distinct CDR3 sequences in the sample, approximately 39% are singletons; the top ten hold approximately 4%. Input material: blood. All receptors come from a woman under 30 in good health.

The chain combines TRBV28 with TRBJ1-4; 8 positions match TRBD1. The ends lost 8 bases at V and 0 bases at J; junction bases unmatched: 8. CDR1 MDHEN and CDR2 SYDVKM come from the germline V gene. This CDR3 is 16 amino acids long. The CDR3 DNA follows: TGTGCCAGCGGAACTACAGGGGGAGCAACTAATGAAAAACTGTTTTTT. Its translation: CASGTTGGATNEKLFF.

This clonotype was seen only a few times. The chain combines TRBV2 with TRBJ2-1, with D possibly TRBD1 on 6 matching bases. Trimming pared 1 base from V and 8 bases from J, leaving 12 bases between. Germline loops: CDR1 SNHLY, CDR2 FYNNEI. The CDR3 is made up of 14 amino acids. The CDR3 reads CASSEDQGWYEQFF. In DNA, the CDR3 is TGTGCCAGCAGTGAAGACCAGGGGTGGTATGAGCAGTTCTTC.

There are a few counts of this clonotype. J is TRBJ2-7 and V is TRBV27, with TRBD1 matching 9 bases. CDR3 length equals 16 residues. CDR1 is MNHEY, CDR2 SMNVEV, per germline (reference sequence). The trim removed 6 bases at V and 6 bases at J, leaving 15 bases unmatched. The CDR3 sequence is CASSSTSGDRVCEQYF. As DNA, the CDR3 is TGTGCCAGCAGCTCGACTTCGGGGGACAGGGTCTGCGAGCAGTACTTC.

The table lists this clonotype with a few counts. The rearrangement uses TRBV7-3 and TRBJ2-5; D may be TRBD2 (5 bases). Trimming removed 5 bases from V and 1 base from J, with 11 bases in between. The CDR3 has 14 residues. Germline V CDR1 and CDR2: SGHTA, FQGTGA. In DNA form, the CDR3 reads TGTGCCAGCAGCGTCGGGAATCCCCAAGAGACCCAGTACTTC. Protein sequence: CASSVGNPQETQYF. Complete variable domain (other parts from reference TRBV7-3 and TRBJ2-5): GAGVSQTPSNKVTEKGKYVELRCDPISGHTALYWYRQSLGQGPEFLIYFQGTGAADDSGLPNDRFFAVRPEGSVSTLKIQRTERGDSAVYLCASSVGNPQETQYFGPGTRLLVL.

This clonotype showed up just once. This rearrangement joins TRBV4-3 to TRBJ1-6, with a weak D call TRBD1 (6 bases). CDR3 size: 17 residues. The germline V and J ends were trimmed by 0 bases and 4 bases, with 13 bases remaining between them. Germline lookup yields CDR1 LGHNA and CDR2 YSLEER. Here the CDR3 reads CASSQEYPGQYNSPLHF. Here the CDR3 DNA reads TGCGCCAGCAGCCAAGAGTATCCCGGACAGTATAATTCACCCCTCCACTTT.

The chain employs TRBV20-1 and TRBJ1-2, with D perhaps TRBD1 (6 bases). This CDR3 contains 15 residues. The germline V gene encodes CDR1 DFQATT and CDR2 SNEGSKA (reference sequence). Trimming removed 3 bases at V and 4 bases at J, with 18 bases between. CDR3 DNA sequence: TGCAGTGCTAGTCCCCAGGGGCGGGCCGGCTATGGCTACACCTTC. Its translation: CSASPQGRAGYGYTF.

The chain recombines TRBV6-5 with TRBJ1-2; D not resolved. With 4 bases removed from V and 4 bases from J, the gap between germline ends came to 10 bases. The CDR3 contains 13 residues. Germline-derived CDR1 and CDR2 are MNHEY and SVGAGI. The DNA for the CDR3 is TGTGCCAGCAGTTTTGGACGGATCTATGGCTACACCTTC. Residues: CASSFGRIYGYTF.

This clonotype was detected only a few times. The CDR3 nucleotides read TGTGCCACCAGCAGAGATCGAGACATCGGCTACACCTTC. Translated, it gives CATSRDRDIGYTF. The rearrangement links TRBV15 to TRBJ1-2, with D hard to call. Per the germline V gene, CDR1 is LNHNV and CDR2 is YYDKDF (reference sequence). Between the trimmed V and J ends, which lost 0 bases and 8 bases, there was a span of 10 bases. The CDR3 sequence is 13 residues long.

The chain carries TRBV14 and TRBJ2-7; D gene ambiguous. This CDR3 is 12 amino acids long. Germline-derived CDR1 and CDR2 are SGHDN and FVKESK. Trimming shortened V by 4 bases and J by 6 bases, and 10 bases separated the two germline ends. The CDR3 region has the DNA TGTGCCAGCAGCCTTGGATGGACCGAGCAGTACTTC. It yields the protein CASSLGWTEQYF. The whole variable domain, filled in from reference TRBV14 and TRBJ2-7, reads EAGVTQFPSHSVIEKGQTVTLRCDPISGHDNLYWYRRVMGKEIKFLLHFVKESKQDESGMPNNRFLAERTGGTYSTLKVQPAELEDSGVYFCASSLGWTEQYFGPGTRLTVT.

CDR3 region: CASSQERTGLETQYF. In DNA form, the CDR3 reads TGCGCCAGCAGCCAAGAGCGGACAGGGTTAGAGACCCAGTACTTC. The chain links TRBV4-3 to TRBJ2-5; 8 bases are a match to TRBD1. V shed 0 bases, J shed 4 bases, and the junction held 4 bases outside the gene matches. Germline CDR1 reads LGHNA; CDR2 reads YSLEER. This CDR3 region has 15 residues.

The chain couples TRBV7-2 to TRBJ1-2; D is perhaps TRBD1 (6 bases). Per the germline V gene, CDR1 is SGHTA and CDR2 is FQGNSA. Trimming removed 0 bases from V and 2 bases from J, with 13 bases in between. The CDR3 is 16 residues long. CDR3 in amino acids: CASSLAQGTRNYGYTF. The CDR3 DNA reads TGTGCCAGCAGCTTAGCTCAGGGGACAAGGAACTATGGCTACACCTTC. The variable domain in full, completed from reference TRBV7-2 and TRBJ1-2, reads GAGVSQSPSNKVTEKGKDVELRCDPISGHTALYWYRQSLGQGLEFLIYFQGNSAPDKSGLPSDRFSAERTGGSVSTLTIQRTQQEDSAVYLCASSLAQGTRNYGYTFGSGTRLTVV.

This clonotype has more than one count but fewer than ten. The rearrangement joins TRBV27 to TRBJ2-1; D remains unclear. V was shortened by 5 bases and J by 8 bases, with 13 bases between the two germline ends. This CDR3 region has 13 residues. In germline, CDR1 is MNHEY, CDR2 SMNVEV (reference sequence). This CDR3 reads CASSNGRAYEQFF. The CDR3 nucleotides read TGTGCCAGCAGTAATGGCCGAGCCTATGAGCAGTTCTTC.

This clonotype appeared a few times. The rearrangement links TRBV29-1 to TRBJ1-5, with D tentatively TRBD1 (5 bases). CDR1 is SQVTM and CDR2 is ANQGSEA in the germline V gene. V dropped 4 bases and J dropped 0 bases, with 10 bases sitting between them. CDR3 length equals 14 residues. Here the CDR3 DNA reads TGCAGCGTTGGGGGGATTAATAGCAATCAGCCCCAGCATTTT. This sequence encodes CSVGGINSNQPQHF.

The chain recombines TRBV7-2 with TRBJ1-2; a weak D match, TRBD1 (6 bases). The CDR3 is 15 residues long. Looked up from germline, CDR1 is SGHTA and CDR2 is FQGNSA. Deletions cut 5 bases from V and 5 bases from J, with 18 bases between. Here the CDR3 DNA reads TGTGCCAGCAGCCATGTATCGGGGGGCAGATATGGCTACACCTTC. It encodes CASSHVSGGRYGYTF.

The rearrangement uses TRBV9 and TRBJ1-2; 7 nucleotides line up with TRBD1. V lost 3 bases to trimming and J lost 8 bases; unmatched junction nucleotides: 13. From germline, CDR1 is SGDLS and CDR2 YYNGEE. The CDR3 contains 15 residues. The CDR3 nucleotides read TGTGCCAGCAGCGCCCGAGTGACAGGGCTTTGGGGCTACACCTTC. Translation: CASSARVTGLWGYTF. Full variable domain (remainder filled in from reference TRBV9 and TRBJ1-2): DSGVTQTPKHLITATGQRVTLRCSPRSGDLSVYWYQQSLDQGLQFLIQYYNGEERAKGNILERFSAQQFPDLHSELNLSSLELGDSALYFCASSARVTGLWGYTFGSGTRLTVV.

This rearrangement joins TRBV2 to TRBJ2-7, with D uncertain. V gave up 11 bases and J gave up 3 bases, with 17 bases separating them. This CDR3 has 13 residues. Germline V gene sequence: CDR1 SNHLY, CDR2 FYNNEI. CDR3 sequence: CAGSGTLNYEQYF. The CDR3 bases are TGTGCCGGATCCGGCACTCTTAACTACGAGCAGTACTTC.

The chain uses TRBV20-1 and TRBJ2-7; the D gene could be TRBD1 or TRBD2 (5 bases each). Germline loops: CDR1 DFQATT, CDR2 SNEGSKA (reference sequence). This CDR3 spans 16 amino acids. Trimming removed 1 base at V and 5 bases at J, with 21 bases between. The CDR3 nucleotides are TGCAGTGCTAGAGGGGGGTTTGAGACCCAAGCTGACGAGCAGTACTTC. Protein sequence: CSARGGFETQADEQYF.

The J gene is TRBJ2-5, the V gene TRBV29-1; TRBD2 aligns across 7 bases. With the DNA end fitting TRBJ2-7 better, the J assignment may be wrong. This CDR3 has 14 residues. Germline CDR1 is SQVTM and CDR2 is ANQGSEA. CDR3 loop: CSVTPWTRTDEQYF. The CDR3 DNA is TGCAGCGTTACCCCGTGGACTAGAACAGACGAGCAGTACTTC.

The rearrangement joins TRBV7-2 to TRBJ2-5, with D possibly matching TRBD2 (6 bases). CDR1 is SGHTA, CDR2 FQGNSA, per germline. Trimming removed 5 bases at V and 9 bases at J, with 16 bases between. CDR3 length: 13 amino acids. The CDR3 sequence is CASSLTASSAQYF. In nucleotides, the CDR3 is TGTGCCAGCAGCCTGACGGCTTCTAGCGCCCAGTACTTC.

The chain is built from TRBV15 and TRBJ2-5, with TRBD2 identical over 14 bases. In germline, CDR1 is LNHNV, CDR2 YYDKDF (reference sequence). The CDR3 has 17 amino acids. V gave up 3 bases and J gave up 1 base; unmatched junction bases: 4. The CDR3 coding sequence is TGTGCCACCAGCAGGCGACTAGCGGGAGGGAGCCAAGAGACCCAGTACTTC. The encoded protein is CATSRRLAGGSQETQYF.

This clonotype came up a few times. Written as DNA, the CDR3 is TGTGCCAGCAGCTCTCCCATGGCGGCAATCCAAGAGACCCAGTACTTC. As protein: CASSSPMAAIQETQYF. This sequence joins TRBV7-9 and TRBJ2-5; no clear D. V lost 4 bases, J lost 1 base, and 16 bases lay in between. CDR1 SEHNR and CDR2 FQNEAQ come from the germline V gene (reference sequence). This CDR3 is 16 amino acids long.

The gene calls are TRBV4-1 and TRBJ2-1; tentative D call: TRBD2 (5 bases). Trimming took 0 bases from V and 7 from J, leaving 19 bases between them. The CDR3 runs to 17 residues. Germline CDR1 is MGHRA and CDR2 is YSYEKL. CDR3 DNA: TGCGCCAGCAGCCAAGACCCGCGGAGGCCTTCTAGGAATGAGCAGTTCTTC. Amino acids: CASSQDPRRPSRNEQFF.

CDR3 residues: CATSTAQGAREQYF. The CDR3 DNA reads TGTGCCACCAGCACAGCACAGGGGGCGAGGGAGCAGTACTTC. The chain has TRBV15 and TRBJ2-7; 9 bases align to TRBD1. This CDR3 comprises 14 residues. The trim removed 4 bases at V and 7 bases at J, leaving 8 bases unmatched. From germline, CDR1 is LNHNV and CDR2 YYDKDF (reference sequence).

This clonotype has only a few counts. The V and J genes are TRBV10-3 and TRBJ1-1; D is unresolved. V was trimmed by 3 bases and J by 5 bases, leaving 10 bases between them. Germline values: CDR1 ENHRY, CDR2 SYGVKD. The CDR3 sequence is 13 residues long. In nucleotides, the CDR3 is TGTGCCATCAGTGATGTGGTGGGAACTGAAGCTTTCTTT. This codes for CAISDVVGTEAFF.

This clonotype was seen a handful of times. This chain connects TRBV27 to TRBJ1-2; 11 bases agree with TRBD1. The V and J ends lost 5 bases and 5 bases, in that order; junction bases with no gene match: 10. Germline loops: CDR1 MNHEY, CDR2 SMNVEV (reference sequence). This CDR3 is built from 16 residues. CDR3 DNA: TGTGCCAGCAGTCACAGGACAGGGGGCCAAGAATATGGCTACACCTTC. Translating it yields CASSHRTGGQEYGYTF.

V gene TRBV11-2 combines with J gene TRBJ2-5; either TRBD1 or TRBD2 may fit D (5 bases each). The CDR3 sequence is 15 residues long. Trimming left V 6 bases short and J 2 bases short, with 16 bases between. Germline values: CDR1 SGHAT, CDR2 FQNNGV. The CDR3 coding sequence is TGTGCCAGCAGAATCCGAACGGGGCCACAAGAGACCCAGTACTTC. This gives the protein CASRIRTGPQETQYF. The full variable domain, with the rest looked up from reference TRBV11-2 and TRBJ2-5, is EAGVAQSPRYKIIEKRQSVAFWCNPISGHATLYWYQQILGQGPKLLIQFQNNGVVDDSQLPKDRFSAERLKGVDSTLKIQPAKLEDSAVYLCASRIRTGPQETQYFGPGTRLLVL.

There are a few counts of this clonotype. The chain has TRBV4-2 and TRBJ2-7; D is undetermined. The CDR3 has 13 residues. Germline lookup yields CDR1 LGHNA and CDR2 YNFKEQ. Trimming shortened V by 4 bases and J by 6 bases, and 13 bases separated the two germline ends. In DNA form, the CDR3 reads TGTGCCAGCAGCCGACAACCTACGGGCGAGCAGTACTTC. Translated, it gives CASSRQPTGEQYF.

This chain links TRBV19 with TRBJ1-2; 10 bases align to TRBD1. Germline trimming cut 3 bases from V and 4 bases from J; bases unmatched to any gene: 8. The CDR3 runs 16 residues. Germline CDR1 reads LNHDA; CDR2 reads SQIVND (reference sequence). The chain's CDR3 is CASSMGQGMEGYGYTF. In DNA, the CDR3 is TGTGCCAGTAGTATGGGACAGGGGATGGAGGGCTATGGCTACACCTTC.